This T cell receptor beta chain derives from a study of cytomegalovirus exposure and HLA in healthy donors. Background on the study: In terms of ancestry, the Caucasian-associated cluster contained 80% to 90% of the roughly 400 genotyped donors. Whole-study results and caveats: The dataset shows that most TCR sequences were rare, while some public TCRs occurred in many donors.

Remarks on this clone: Its specificity is unknown.

The PCR employed 60 Vbeta primers together with 13 Jbeta primers. The table came from immunoSEQ multiplex PCR; TCRdb's copy has only in-frame clones and leaves some out. The sample has around 150,000 clones; roughly 80% are singletons. V was cut by 7 bases and J by 0 bases, with 12 bases left in between. CDR1 MDHEN and CDR2 SYDVKM come from the germline V gene. This CDR3 comprises 14 residues. The sequence came from a man in his forties in good health and CMV-seropositive. The chain has TRBV28 and TRBJ1-1, with D possibly matching TRBD1 (5 bases). Sequencing used PBMCs. This CDR3 reads CASTAGWMNTEAFF. The CDR3 DNA follows: TGTGCCAGCACCGCAGGGTGGATGAACACTGAAGCTTTCTTT. Variable domain in full (rest from reference TRBV28 and TRBJ1-1): DVKVTQSSRYLVKRTGEKVFLECVQDMDHENMFWYRQDPGLGLRLIYFSYDVKMKEKGDIPEGYSVSREKKERFSLILESASTNQTSMYLCASTAGWMNTEAFFGQGTRLTVV.